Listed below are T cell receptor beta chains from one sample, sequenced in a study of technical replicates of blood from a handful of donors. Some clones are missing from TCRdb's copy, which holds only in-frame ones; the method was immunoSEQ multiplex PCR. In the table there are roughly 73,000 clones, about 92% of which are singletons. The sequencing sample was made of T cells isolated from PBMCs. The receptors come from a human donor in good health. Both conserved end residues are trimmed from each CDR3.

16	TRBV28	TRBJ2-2	ASSFSGLAGINTGELF
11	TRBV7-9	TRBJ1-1	ASRDRENTEAF
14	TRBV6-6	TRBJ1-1	ASSYRQDRVDTEAF
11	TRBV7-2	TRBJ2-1	ASETPLDAEQF
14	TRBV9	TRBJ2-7	ASSVTEGGPPYEQY
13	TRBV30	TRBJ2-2	AWSGTGENTGELF
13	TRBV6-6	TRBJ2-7	ASSLGLADSYEQY
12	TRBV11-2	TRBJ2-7	ASSGIRDSYEQY
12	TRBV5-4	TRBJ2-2	AGARQGYTGELF
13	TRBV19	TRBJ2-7	ASSILRGGTYEQY
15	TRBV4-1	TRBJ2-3	ASSQDTRMGATDTQY
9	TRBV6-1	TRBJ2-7	ASGRGVEQY
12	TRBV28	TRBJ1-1	ASSLRGTNTEAF
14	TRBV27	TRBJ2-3	ASSEIETGGTDTQY
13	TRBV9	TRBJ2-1	ASSVELAGQLEQF
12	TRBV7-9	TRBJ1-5	ASSLQNSNQPQH
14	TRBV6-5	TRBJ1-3	ASSYQTGLGGNTIY
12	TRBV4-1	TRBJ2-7	ASSQAIAGYEQY
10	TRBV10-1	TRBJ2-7	ASSGGTYEQY
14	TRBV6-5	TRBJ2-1	ASSSLAARSYNEQF
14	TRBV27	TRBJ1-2	ASRDVTGGWSGGYT
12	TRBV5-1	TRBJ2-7	ASSLGREVNEQY
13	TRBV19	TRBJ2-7	ASSISSTVSYEQY
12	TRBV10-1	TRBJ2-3	ASSEGGSSDTQY
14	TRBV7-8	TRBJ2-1	ATPRQGQGIVNEQF
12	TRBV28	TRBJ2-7	ASSSSGSVFEQY
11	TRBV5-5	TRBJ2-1	ASSLDLSNEQF
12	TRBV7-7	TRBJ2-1	ASSRSRGGDEQF
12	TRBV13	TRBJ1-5	ASSQGQGWQPQH
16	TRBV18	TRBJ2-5	ASSPRAPKRQTQETQY
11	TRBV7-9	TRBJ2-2	ASSQIRTGELF
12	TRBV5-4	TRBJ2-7	ASSPPGQVNEQY
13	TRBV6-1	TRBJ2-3	ASSGLVAGADTQY
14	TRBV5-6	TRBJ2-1	ASSQLSRDSHNEQF
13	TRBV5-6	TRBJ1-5	ASSLGDRVNQPQH
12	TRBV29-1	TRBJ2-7	SVRTSGISYEQY
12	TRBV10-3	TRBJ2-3	AISLAEDTDTQY
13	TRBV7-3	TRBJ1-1	ASSQSAGGRGEAF
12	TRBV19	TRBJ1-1	ATLPRTANTEAF
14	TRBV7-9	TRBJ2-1	ASSLVLAGNYNEQF
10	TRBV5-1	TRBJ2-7	ASTGGGYEQY
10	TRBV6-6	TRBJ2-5	ASSYTGETQY